This T cell receptor (beta chain) was recovered during a study of shared clonotypes between healthy human individuals. Study outcomes and limitations: Only blood underwent sampling, and tissue repertoires likely differ.

Some clones are missing from TCRdb's copy, which holds only in-frame ones; the method was immunoSEQ multiplex PCR. This table holds fewer than 650,000 clones, roughly 79% found once. A remark on this clone: Its antigen is not identified.

The CDR3 is 15 amino acids. Trimming at V came to 2 bases and at J to 2 bases, leaving 3 bases not matched to a gene. Germline V CDR1 and CDR2: SEHNR, FQNEAQ (reference sequence). Sequenced material: PBMCs. This TCR came from a woman aged 35 to 49 in good health. Some clones in this sample may be carry-over from other donors' samples. J is TRBJ1-3 and V is TRBV7-9; 7 nucleotides match TRBD1. This chain's CDR3 is CASSLRQGAGNTIYF. CDR3 sequence (DNA): TGTGCCAGCAGCTTACGTCAGGGGGCTGGAAACACCATATATTTT.